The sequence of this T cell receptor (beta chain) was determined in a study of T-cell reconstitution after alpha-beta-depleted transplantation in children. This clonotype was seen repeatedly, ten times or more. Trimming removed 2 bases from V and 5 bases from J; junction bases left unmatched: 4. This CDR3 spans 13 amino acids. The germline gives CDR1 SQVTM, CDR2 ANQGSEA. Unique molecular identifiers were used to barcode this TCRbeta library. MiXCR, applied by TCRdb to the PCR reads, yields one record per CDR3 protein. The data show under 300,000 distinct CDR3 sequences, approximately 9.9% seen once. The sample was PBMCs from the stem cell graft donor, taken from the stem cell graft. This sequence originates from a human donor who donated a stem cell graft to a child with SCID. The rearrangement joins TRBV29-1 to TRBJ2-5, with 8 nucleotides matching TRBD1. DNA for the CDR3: TGCAGCGTTGAAAGGACAGGGTTGGAGACCCAGTACTTC. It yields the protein CSVERTGLETQYF.